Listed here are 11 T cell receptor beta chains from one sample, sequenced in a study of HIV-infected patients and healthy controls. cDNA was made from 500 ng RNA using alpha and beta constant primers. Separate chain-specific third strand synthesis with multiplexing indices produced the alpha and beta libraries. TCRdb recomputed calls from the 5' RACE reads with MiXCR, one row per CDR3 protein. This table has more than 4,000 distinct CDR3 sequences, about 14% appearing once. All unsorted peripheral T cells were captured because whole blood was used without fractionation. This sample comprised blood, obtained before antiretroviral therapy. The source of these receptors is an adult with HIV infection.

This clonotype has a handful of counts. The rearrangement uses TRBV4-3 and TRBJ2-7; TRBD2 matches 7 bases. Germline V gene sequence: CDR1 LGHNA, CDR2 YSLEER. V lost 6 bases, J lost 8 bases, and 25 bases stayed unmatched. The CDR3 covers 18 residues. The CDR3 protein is CASSLAVGGSGGGVQQYF. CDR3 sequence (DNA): TGCGCCAGCAGTCTAGCCGTCGGCGGGAGTGGGGGTGGGGTTCAGCAGTACTTC.

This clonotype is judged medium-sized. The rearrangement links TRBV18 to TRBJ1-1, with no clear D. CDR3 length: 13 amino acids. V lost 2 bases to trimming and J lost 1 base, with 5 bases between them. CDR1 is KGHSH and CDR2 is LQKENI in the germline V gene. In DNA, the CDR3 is TGTGCCAGCTCACCAACAGCGAACACTGAAGCTTTCTTT. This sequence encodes CASSPTANTEAFF.

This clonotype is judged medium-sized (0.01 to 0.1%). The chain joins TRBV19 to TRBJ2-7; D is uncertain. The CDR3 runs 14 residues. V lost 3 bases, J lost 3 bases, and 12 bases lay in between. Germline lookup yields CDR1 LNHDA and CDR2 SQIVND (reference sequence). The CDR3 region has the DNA TGTGCCAGTAGTATTACAAATCCTAACTACGAGCAGTACTTC. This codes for CASSITNPNYEQYF.

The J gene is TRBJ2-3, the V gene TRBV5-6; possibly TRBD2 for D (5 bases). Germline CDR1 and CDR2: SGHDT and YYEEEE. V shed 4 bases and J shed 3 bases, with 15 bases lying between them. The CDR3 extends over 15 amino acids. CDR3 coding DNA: TGTGCCAGCAGCCCACTCGGGGTTACAACAGATACGCAGTATTTT. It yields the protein CASSPLGVTTDTQYF.

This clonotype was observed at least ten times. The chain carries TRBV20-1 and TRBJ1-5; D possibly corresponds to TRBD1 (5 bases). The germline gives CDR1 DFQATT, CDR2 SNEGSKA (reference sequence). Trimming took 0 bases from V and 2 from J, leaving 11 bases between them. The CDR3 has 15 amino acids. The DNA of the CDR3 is TGCAGTGCTAGAGATGCGACAGTTGGCAATCAGCCCCAGCATTTT. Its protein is CSARDATVGNQPQHF.

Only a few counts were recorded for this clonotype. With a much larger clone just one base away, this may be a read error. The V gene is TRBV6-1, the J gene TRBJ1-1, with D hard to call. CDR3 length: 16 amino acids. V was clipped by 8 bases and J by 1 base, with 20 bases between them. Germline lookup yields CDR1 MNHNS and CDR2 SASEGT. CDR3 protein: CASYPWILDRNTEAFF. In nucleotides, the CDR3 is TGTGCCAGCTACCCCTGGATACTAGATCGGAACACTGAAGCTTTCTTT.

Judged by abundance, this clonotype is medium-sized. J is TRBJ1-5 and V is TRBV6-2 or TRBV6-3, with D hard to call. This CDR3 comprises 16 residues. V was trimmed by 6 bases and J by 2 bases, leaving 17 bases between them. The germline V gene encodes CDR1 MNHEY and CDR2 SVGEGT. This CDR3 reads CASRGQLSGRNQPQHF. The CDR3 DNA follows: TGTGCCAGCAGAGGGCAGCTCTCCGGGCGCAATCAGCCCCAGCATTTT.

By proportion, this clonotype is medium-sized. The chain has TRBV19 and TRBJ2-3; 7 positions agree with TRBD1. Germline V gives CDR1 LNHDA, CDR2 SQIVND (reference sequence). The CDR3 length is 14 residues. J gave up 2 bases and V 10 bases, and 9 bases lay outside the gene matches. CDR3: CATQGVRHTDTQYF. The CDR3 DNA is TGTGCCACTCAGGGGGTTCGACACACAGATACGCAGTATTTT.

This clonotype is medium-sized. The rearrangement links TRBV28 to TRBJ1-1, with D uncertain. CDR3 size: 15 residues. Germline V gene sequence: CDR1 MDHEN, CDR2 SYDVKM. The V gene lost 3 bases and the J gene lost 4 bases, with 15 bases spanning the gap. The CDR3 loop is CASSLARDPVTEAFF. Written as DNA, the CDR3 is TGTGCCAGCAGTTTGGCTCGTGACCCGGTCACTGAAGCTTTCTTT.

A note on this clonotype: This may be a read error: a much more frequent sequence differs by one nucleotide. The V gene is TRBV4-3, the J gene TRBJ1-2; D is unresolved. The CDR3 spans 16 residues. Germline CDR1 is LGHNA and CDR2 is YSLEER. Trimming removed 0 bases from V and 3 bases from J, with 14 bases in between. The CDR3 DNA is TGCGCCAGCAGCCAAGAATTGAGAGACAATGACTATGGCTACACCTTC. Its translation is CASSQELRDNDYGYTF.

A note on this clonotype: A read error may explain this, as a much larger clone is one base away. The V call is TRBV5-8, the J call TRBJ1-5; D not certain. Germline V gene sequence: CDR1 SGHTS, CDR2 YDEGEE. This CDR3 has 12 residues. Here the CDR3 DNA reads TGTGCCAGCGGGGAAACATGGCAGCCCAAGCATTTT. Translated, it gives CASGETWQPKHF.